The rows below give T cell receptor beta chains drawn from one sample of a study of blood T cell repertoires in COVID-19. Profiled with immunoSEQ multiplex PCR; TCRdb holds only in-frame clones, not every one. The table includes around 94,000 clones, roughly 92% detected once. Sequencing input: peripheral blood. The source of these receptors is a woman aged 50 to 65 with COVID-19, enrolled during active disease. CDR3s include the opening cysteine and the closing phenylalanine or tryptophan. Fields, in order: V gene, clone size, J gene, D gene, CDR3 DNA, CDR3 protein. D genes are given only for firm matches. Part of the rows lack a size; the others show once, few, many or a class for expanded clones.

v_gene: TRBV12-5; abundance: NA; j_gene: TRBJ2-3; d_gene: TRBD2; CDR3nt: TGTGCTAGTGGTTTGCCCCGACTAGCAGGGCCCCCAGATACGCAGTATTTT; CDR3aa: CASGLPRLAGPPDTQYF
v_gene: TRBV7-8; abundance: NA; j_gene: TRBJ1-2; d_gene: NA; CDR3nt: TGTGCCAGCAGCTATGACGTTATAGGGGGACCTAACTATGGCTACACCTTC; CDR3aa: CASSYDVIGGPNYGYTF
v_gene: TRBV6-4; abundance: NA; j_gene: TRBJ2-2; d_gene: TRBD1; CDR3nt: TGTGCCAGCAGTGAGAGGGGGCCCCCGGGCACCGGGGAGCTGTTTTTT; CDR3aa: CASSERGPPGTGELFF
v_gene: TRBV5-4; abundance: NA; j_gene: TRBJ2-2; d_gene: TRBD1; CDR3nt: TGTGCCAGCAGCCCGAAACAGGGGACCTACACCGGGGAGCTGTTTTTT; CDR3aa: CASSPKQGTYTGELFF
v_gene: TRBV6-6; abundance: NA; j_gene: TRBJ1-5; d_gene: NA; CDR3nt: TGTGCCAGCAGCCTCGCACAGGGAATTAGCAATCAGCCCCAGCATTTT; CDR3aa: CASSLAQGISNQPQHF
v_gene: TRBV7-9; abundance: NA; j_gene: TRBJ1-5; d_gene: TRBD1; CDR3nt: TGTGCCAGCAGCCCTGGACAGGGAAATCAGCCCCAGCATTTT; CDR3aa: CASSPGQGNQPQHF
v_gene: TRBV9; abundance: few; j_gene: TRBJ1-1; d_gene: NA; CDR3nt: TGTGCCAGCAGTAACTCCATGAACACTGAAGCTTTCTTT; CDR3aa: CASSNSMNTEAFF
v_gene: TRBV5-4; abundance: NA; j_gene: TRBJ2-3; d_gene: NA; CDR3nt: TGTGCCAGCAGCTCCCCAGAGCGTGGGGATACGCAGTATTTT; CDR3aa: CASSSPERGDTQYF
v_gene: TRBV11-2; abundance: NA; j_gene: TRBJ1-3; d_gene: NA; CDR3nt: TGTGCCAGCAGCTTAGTGGCGGCGCTGAGCTCTGGAAACACCATATATTTT; CDR3aa: CASSLVAALSSGNTIYF
v_gene: TRBV30; abundance: NA; j_gene: TRBJ1-2; d_gene: TRBD1; CDR3nt: TGTGCCGCCTACAGGGGCGAAGGCTACACCTTC; CDR3aa: CAAYRGEGYTF
v_gene: TRBV11-3; abundance: once; j_gene: TRBJ2-3; d_gene: NA; CDR3nt: TGTGCCAGCAGCTATGACAGGCCAGATACGCAGTATTTT; CDR3aa: CASSYDRPDTQYF
v_gene: TRBV19; abundance: NA; j_gene: TRBJ1-1; d_gene: NA; CDR3nt: TGTGCCAGTAGTATAGTGAGGGATGGGACTGAAGCTTTCTTT; CDR3aa: CASSIVRDGTEAFF
v_gene: TRBV5-6; abundance: NA; j_gene: TRBJ2-1; d_gene: NA; CDR3nt: TGTGCCAGCAGCTTGGGGAGGGGTGAGCAGTTCTTC; CDR3aa: CASSLGRGEQFF
v_gene: TRBV5-5; abundance: few; j_gene: TRBJ1-2; d_gene: NA; CDR3nt: TGTGCCAGCAGCTCGTTTTCAGGGAACCACTATGGCTACACCTTC; CDR3aa: CASSSFSGNHYGYTF
v_gene: TRBV29-1; abundance: NA; j_gene: TRBJ1-2; d_gene: TRBD1; CDR3nt: TGCAGCGTGGACAGGGACGATCACTTTAACTATGGCTACACCTTC; CDR3aa: CSVDRDDHFNYGYTF
v_gene: TRBV12-3/TRBV12-4; abundance: NA; j_gene: TRBJ1-1; d_gene: TRBD1; CDR3nt: TGTGCCAGCAGTTTGGGACAGAGTGAAGCTTTCTTT; CDR3aa: CASSLGQSEAFF
v_gene: TRBV5-8; abundance: NA; j_gene: TRBJ2-3; d_gene: TRBD1; CDR3nt: TGTGCCAGCAGATTAAGGACAGGGCGGGATACGCAGTATTTT; CDR3aa: CASRLRTGRDTQYF
v_gene: TRBV4-2; abundance: NA; j_gene: TRBJ1-2; d_gene: TRBD1; CDR3nt: TGTGCCAGCAGCCAAGAAAGGGGACAGGGCTATGGCTACACCTTC; CDR3aa: CASSQERGQGYGYTF
v_gene: TRBV5-4; abundance: NA; j_gene: TRBJ1-3; d_gene: NA; CDR3nt: TGTGCCAGCAGCTGGCGAGGGGGAAACACCATATATTTT; CDR3aa: CASSWRGGNTIYF
v_gene: TRBV12-3/TRBV12-4; abundance: NA; j_gene: TRBJ1-2; d_gene: TRBD1; CDR3nt: TGTGCCAGCAGTTCTCTCGGGACAGGTGGCTACACCTTC; CDR3aa: CASSSLGTGGYTF
v_gene: TRBV19; abundance: NA; j_gene: TRBJ1-1; d_gene: NA; CDR3nt: TGTGCCAGTAGTGCCCCCCCAGGGAACACTGAAGCTTTCTTT; CDR3aa: CASSAPPGNTEAFF
v_gene: TRBV27; abundance: NA; j_gene: TRBJ2-1; d_gene: TRBD2; CDR3nt: TGTGCCAGCAGTACGGGAGGGATTACGCAGTTCTTC; CDR3aa: CASSTGGITQFF
v_gene: TRBV9; abundance: NA; j_gene: TRBJ1-3; d_gene: NA; CDR3nt: TGTGCCAGCAGCTCGGGCGGGAGGGGAAACACCATATATTTT; CDR3aa: CASSSGGRGNTIYF